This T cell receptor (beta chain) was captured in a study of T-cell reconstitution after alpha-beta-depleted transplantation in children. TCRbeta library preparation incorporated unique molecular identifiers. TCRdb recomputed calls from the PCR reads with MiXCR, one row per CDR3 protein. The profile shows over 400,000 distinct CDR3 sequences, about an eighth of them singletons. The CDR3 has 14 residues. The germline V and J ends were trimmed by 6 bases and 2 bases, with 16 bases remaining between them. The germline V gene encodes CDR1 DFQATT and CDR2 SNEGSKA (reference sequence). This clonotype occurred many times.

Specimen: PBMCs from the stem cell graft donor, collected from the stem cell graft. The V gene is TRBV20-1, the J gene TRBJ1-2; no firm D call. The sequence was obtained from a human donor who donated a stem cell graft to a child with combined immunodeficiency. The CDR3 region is CSAPQPPDNYGYTF. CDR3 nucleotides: TGCAGTGCCCCACAACCGCCTGACAACTATGGCTACACCTTC.